The 18 T cell receptor beta chains in this list originate from one sample, sequenced in a study of T cell repertoires in cytomegalovirus infection. TCRdb used MiXCR to reprocess the reads, holding one entry per CDR3 protein. Among around 200,000 distinct CDR3 sequences listed, approximately 40% were seen once. No antigen has been identified for these receptors. The source material was CD8+ T cells from cultured PBMCs, sampled from culture after CMV antigen stimulation. Receptors were obtained from a human donor in good health (CMV status not recorded). Some clones in this sample may be carry-over from other donors' samples.

V gene TRBV11-2 combines with J gene TRBJ2-1; 13 nucleotides align to TRBD2. Germline-derived CDR1 and CDR2 are SGHAT and FQNNGV. With 2 bases clipped from V and 4 bases from J, the junction kept 5 bases outside the gene matches. This CDR3 is built from 17 residues. This CDR3 is CASSLSTSGGGYNEQFF. The DNA for the CDR3 is TGTGCCAGCAGCTTATCTACTAGCGGGGGGGGATACAATGAGCAGTTCTTC.

This clonotype was detected only a few times. V is TRBV7-8 and J is TRBJ2-7; D is uncertain. The CDR3 is made up of 16 amino acids. The V gene's germline CDR1 is SGHVS and CDR2 FQNEAQ. Between the trimmed V and J ends, which lost 2 bases and 0 bases, there was a span of 14 bases. The CDR3 region has the DNA TGTGCCAGCAGCTTAATCGTTAGTGGGTTCTCCTACGAGCAGTACTTC. This codes for CASSLIVSGFSYEQYF. Full variable domain (rest looked up from reference TRBV7-8 and TRBJ2-7): GAGVSQSPRYKVAKRGQDVALRCDPISGHVSLFWYQQALGQGPEFLTYFQNEAQLDKSGLPSDRFFAERPEGSVSTLKIQRTQQEDSAVYLCASSLIVSGFSYEQYFGPGTRLTVT.

The gene calls are TRBV6-8 and TRBJ2-5, with a possible D match to TRBD2 (6 bases). Germline CDR1 is MNHGY and CDR2 is SAAAGT. The CDR3 consists of 12 residues. Deletions cut 9 bases from V and 4 bases from J, with 12 bases between. This chain's CDR3 is CASVGEVETQYF. Here the CDR3 DNA reads TGTGCCAGTGTGGGGGAGGTAGAGACCCAGTACTTC.

This clonotype was seen a few times. The chain employs TRBV27 and TRBJ2-7; D remains ambiguous. V lost 4 bases and J 2 bases, leaving 15 bases between the germline ends. Germline values: CDR1 MNHEY, CDR2 SMNVEV (reference sequence). The CDR3 runs to 15 residues. The CDR3 nucleotides read TGTGCCAGCAGTTACCGCAGGCTGATAGCCTACGAGCAGTACTTC. Translation gives CASSYRRLIAYEQYF.

The rearrangement uses TRBV3-1 and TRBJ1-2; 8 bases fit TRBD1. The CDR3 totals 19 residues. Trimming at V came to 4 bases and at J to 2 bases, leaving 18 bases not matched to a gene. Looked up from germline, CDR1 is LGHDT and CDR2 is YNNKEL (reference sequence). This CDR3 is CASSPSPRDRGVENYGYTF. In DNA, the CDR3 is TGTGCCAGCAGCCCGTCCCCGAGAGACAGGGGAGTGGAAAACTATGGCTACACCTTC.

This clonotype was found once. The J gene is TRBJ1-2, the V gene TRBV7-9; D is ambiguous. From germline, CDR1 is SEHNR and CDR2 FQNEAQ (reference sequence). V shed 4 bases and J shed 0 bases, with 21 bases lying between them. This CDR3 has 18 residues. The CDR3 nucleotides read TGTGCCAGCAGCTCATCAGCGATGGGAGGGCAGTCTAACTATGGCTACACCTTC. Its translation: CASSSSAMGGQSNYGYTF.

This chain connects TRBV14 to TRBJ2-1; 9 bases match TRBD1. The V segment lost 0 bases and the J segment 4 bases; nucleotides outside the gene matches: 19. The CDR3 covers 21 residues. CDR1 and CDR2 from the germline V gene are SGHDN and FVKESK. CDR3 sequence reads: CASSQDLRTGVKRDGYNEQFF. Here the CDR3 DNA reads TGTGCCAGCAGCCAAGATCTGAGGACAGGGGTTAAAAGGGACGGTTACAATGAGCAGTTCTTC.

The chain carries TRBV7-9 and TRBJ2-5, with D maybe TRBD2 (5 bases). The germline CDR1 and CDR2 sequences are SEHNR and FQNEAQ (reference sequence). Trimming stripped 1 base from V and 5 bases from J, with 8 bases between. This CDR3 has 13 amino acids. CDR3 in amino acids: CASSLGGKETQYF. DNA for the CDR3: TGTGCCAGCAGCTTAGGAGGGAAGGAGACCCAGTACTTC.

J is TRBJ2-5 and V is TRBV5-4; D gene unclear. V was cut by 0 bases and J by 0 bases, with 15 bases left in between. The CDR3 has 17 residues. In germline, CDR1 is SGHNT, CDR2 YYREEE (reference sequence). The CDR3 here is CASSLALDAGYQETQYF. CDR3 in DNA: TGTGCCAGCAGCTTGGCCCTAGATGCCGGGTACCAAGAGACCCAGTACTTC.

This clonotype was detected only a few times. V usage is TRBV27 and J usage is TRBJ2-7, with 8 bases that match TRBD2. The germline gives CDR1 MNHEY, CDR2 SMNVEV (reference sequence). The junction had 1 base not matched to a gene; V was cut back by 0 bases and J by 0 bases. The CDR3 contains 15 residues. CDR3: CASSLSGLVSYEQYF. As DNA, the CDR3 is TGTGCCAGCAGTTTATCGGGACTAGTCTCCTACGAGCAGTACTTC.

This clonotype was seen only once. This sequence joins TRBV10-3 and TRBJ2-1; 7 positions match TRBD2. With 9 bases clipped from V and 7 bases from J, the junction kept 12 bases outside the gene matches. Per the germline V gene, CDR1 is ENHRY and CDR2 is SYGVKD. The CDR3 runs to 14 residues. The CDR3 protein is CAITPGLSENEQFF. Written as DNA, the CDR3 is TGTGCCATTACCCCGGGACTATCGGAAAATGAGCAGTTCTTC.

This clonotype turned up a few times. The rearrangement links TRBV7-3 to TRBJ2-1; 10 positions agree with TRBD1. V shed 1 base, J shed 6 bases, and the junction held 6 bases outside the gene matches. CDR3 length: 16 residues. The V gene's germline CDR1 is SGHTA and CDR2 FQGTGA. CDR3 amino acids: CASSLIPGTGANEQFF. The DNA of the CDR3 is TGTGCCAGCAGCTTAATACCCGGGACAGGGGCCAATGAGCAGTTCTTC.

The chain is built from TRBV6-5 and TRBJ1-1; D call uncertain. The V gene's germline CDR1 is MNHEY and CDR2 SVGAGI. V lost 5 bases and J 5 bases, leaving 24 bases between the germline ends. CDR3 length: 17 residues. This CDR3 reads CASSEAQSRHRRTEAFF. The CDR3 nucleotides read TGTGCCAGCAGTGAAGCTCAATCTCGTCACCGGAGAACTGAAGCTTTCTTT.

The chain is built from TRBV28 and TRBJ2-1; 12 bases align to TRBD2. CDR1 and CDR2 from the germline V gene are MDHEN and SYDVKM. CDR3 length: 14 amino acids. J was trimmed by 7 bases and V by 7 bases; bases with no gene match: 5. CDR3 sequence: CASNPSGRANEQFF. The CDR3 DNA reads TGTGCCAGCAACCCTAGCGGGAGGGCAAATGAGCAGTTCTTC. Variable domain in full (rest from reference TRBV28 and TRBJ2-1): DVKVTQSSRYLVKRTGEKVFLECVQDMDHENMFWYRQDPGLGLRLIYFSYDVKMKEKGDIPEGYSVSREKKERFSLILESASTNQTSMYLCASNPSGRANEQFFGPGTRLTVL.

The rearrangement uses TRBV11-2 and TRBJ2-2; D gene ambiguous. Per the germline V gene, CDR1 is SGHAT and CDR2 is FQNNGV. The V gene lost 2 bases and the J gene lost 5 bases, with 12 bases spanning the gap. The CDR3 runs to 15 residues. The CDR3 nucleotides read TGTGCCAGCAGCTTAATAGCCAGGCAGACCGGGGAGCTGTTTTTT. It translates to CASSLIARQTGELFF.

This chain uses TRBV28 with TRBJ2-7, with 11 positions matching TRBD1. Germline trimming cut 2 bases from V and 3 bases from J; bases unmatched to any gene: 3. Germline V gene sequence: CDR1 MDHEN, CDR2 SYDVKM. CDR3 length: 15 amino acids. The CDR3 loop is CASSLPGQGGYEQYF. The CDR3 nucleotides read TGTGCCAGCAGTTTACCGGGACAGGGGGGCTACGAGCAGTACTTC.

This chain joins TRBV27 and TRBJ2-3, with TRBD2 matching 9 bases. CDR3 size: 18 residues. With 4 bases clipped from V and 4 bases from J, the junction kept 15 bases outside the gene matches. Germline V gene data show CDR1 as MNHEY and CDR2 as SMNVEV (reference sequence). The CDR3 DNA reads as TGTGCCAGCAGTTCTCTCCACCCCGGAATAGCGGGAGCAGATACGCAGTATTTT. It codes for CASSSLHPGIAGADTQYF.

This clonotype was observed a handful of times. The chain uses TRBV29-1 and TRBJ2-6; D is possibly TRBD1 (6 bases). Germline CDR1 reads SQVTM; CDR2 reads ANQGSEA. The CDR3 loop spans 17 amino acids. The V and J ends lost 5 bases and 1 base respectively, with 18 bases between them. The CDR3 loop reads CSVTVGAPLSGANVLTF. The CDR3 nucleotides are TGCAGCGTTACTGTGGGGGCCCCCTTATCTGGGGCCAACGTCCTGACTTTC.